This T cell receptor beta chain was sequenced during a study of blood T cell repertoires in COVID-19 (dated by TCRdb to between 2020 and 2021). Describing the broader study: Collaborator samples came from the United States, Italy and Spain and covered acute and convalescent phases of COVID-19. Where HLA class I and class II types were available, the types were taken from metadata supplied by the sample provider, not from assay-based typing. The prospective study material was composed of cDNA or gDNA derived from T cells, B-cell-depleted T cells, or PBMCs. The sample metadata nearly always contained a de-identified subject ID, COVID-19 status, age in years and sex. The samples were drawn from two sources: the first 160 participants of the ongoing ImmuneRACE study, and approximately 1,300 subjects contributed by 6 global collaborators. The dataset comprised deeply sampled blood TCRbeta repertoires from subjects exposed to, actively infected with, or recovered from COVID-19. A freely available public database, intended as a resource for researchers studying the immune response to SARS-CoV-2, is where the repertoires were released. The research as a whole found: How much clinical and demographic metadata was included differed by source and by participant, and the metadata was provided uncurated.

As regards this clone: No cognate antigen has been identified for it. No qualities accompany the bases; no much larger clone lies one base away.

The collaborating institutions used their own protocols to collect whole blood in K2EDTA tubes. For TCRbeta analysis, collaborator samples were shipped as frozen whole blood, as isolated PBMCs, or as DNA extracted from either sample type. TCRbeta CDR3 regions were amplified from genomic DNA by means of the immunoSEQ Assay, a bias-controlled multiplex PCR. The original pipeline was this. The number of nucleated cells in each sample was estimated by amplification of reference gene primers within the assay. To quantify the absolute abundance of each unique TCRbeta CDR3 rearrangement, sequence reads were collapsed and filtered. For each sample, productive Simpson clonality was calculated as the square root of Simpson's diversity index over productive rearrangements. The table comes from immuneACCESS by way of TCRdb, which keeps in-frame sequences with V and J called. Part of the clones is missing from these tables; in studies checked, under half for an unresolved V gene and the rest for unknown reasons. From that table come the V and J calls and clone size; the DNA was used to work out D and trimming. The sample table contains 110,000 or so clones; only one count was recorded for roughly 80% of them. The ten largest account for around 1.5% of the sample.

Via the germline V gene (reference sequence), CDR1 is LNHDA and CDR2 SQIVND. The V end loses 7 bases and the J end loses 5 bases, and a stretch of 15 bases separates them. The CDR3 sequence holds 14 residues, the cysteine and phenylalanine included. Only CDR3 DNA remains: 42 bases, in frame from the first base. The chain is assembled from TRBV19 and TRBJ1-5; the D region possibly corresponds to TRBD1 (5 bases align). The source is a man in his fifties or sixties with acute or convalescent COVID-19. The material sequenced was peripheral blood. CDR3 loop: CASTLRGSHQPQHF. The base sequence is TGTGCCAGTACCCTTAGGGGCAGCCATCAGCCCCAGCATTTT.